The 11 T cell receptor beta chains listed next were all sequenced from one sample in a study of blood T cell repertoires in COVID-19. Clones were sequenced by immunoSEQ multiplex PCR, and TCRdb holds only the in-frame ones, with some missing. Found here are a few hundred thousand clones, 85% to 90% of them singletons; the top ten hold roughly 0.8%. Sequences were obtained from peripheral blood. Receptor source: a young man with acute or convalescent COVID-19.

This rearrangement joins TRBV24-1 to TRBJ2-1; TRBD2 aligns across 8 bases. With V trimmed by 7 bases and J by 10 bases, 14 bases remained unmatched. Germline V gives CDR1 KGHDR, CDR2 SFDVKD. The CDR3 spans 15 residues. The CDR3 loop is CATSREPGGVFEQFF. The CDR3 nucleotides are TGTGCCACCAGCAGAGAGCCGGGAGGGGTCTTCGAGCAGTTCTTC.

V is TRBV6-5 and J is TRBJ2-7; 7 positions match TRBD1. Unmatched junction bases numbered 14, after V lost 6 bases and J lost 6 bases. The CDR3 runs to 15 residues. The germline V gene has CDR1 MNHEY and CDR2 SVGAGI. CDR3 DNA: TGTGCCAGCAGCAACATACGACAGGGCAGATTCGAGCAGTACTTC. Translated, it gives CASSNIRQGRFEQYF.

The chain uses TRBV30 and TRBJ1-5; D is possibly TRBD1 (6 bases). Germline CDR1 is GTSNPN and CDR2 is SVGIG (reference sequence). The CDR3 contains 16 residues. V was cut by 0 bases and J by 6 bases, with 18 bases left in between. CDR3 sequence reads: CAWSVVTGSTPQPQHF. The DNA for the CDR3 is TGTGCCTGGAGTGTAGTTACAGGGAGCACCCCTCAGCCCCAGCATTTT.

The CDR3 bases are TGTGCCAGCCAGTTATCCTGGGGCTCCGCGGTCGAGCAGTACTTC. Protein: CASQLSWGSAVEQYF. This chain joins TRBV6-5 and TRBJ2-7; a possible D gene is TRBD1 (5 bases). V was pared by 8 bases and J by 6 bases, with 23 bases between. CDR1 and CDR2 (germline): MNHEY, SVGAGI. This CDR3 comprises 15 residues.

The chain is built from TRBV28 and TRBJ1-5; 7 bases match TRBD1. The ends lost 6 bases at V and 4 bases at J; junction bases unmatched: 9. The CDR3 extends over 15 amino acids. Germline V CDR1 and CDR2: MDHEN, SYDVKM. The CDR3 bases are TGTGCCAGCAGCCGACAGGGCATGGGGAATCAGCCCCAGCATTTT. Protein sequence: CASSRQGMGNQPQHF.

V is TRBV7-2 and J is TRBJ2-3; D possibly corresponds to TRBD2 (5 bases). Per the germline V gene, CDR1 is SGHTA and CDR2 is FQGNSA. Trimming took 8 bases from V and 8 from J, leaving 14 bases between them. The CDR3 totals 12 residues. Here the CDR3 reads CASGPRAGTQYF. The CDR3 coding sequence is TGTGCCAGCGGACCAAGGGCGGGTACGCAGTATTTT. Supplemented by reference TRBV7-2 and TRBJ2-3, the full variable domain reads GAGVSQSPSNKVTEKGKDVELRCDPISGHTALYWYRQSLGQGLEFLIYFQGNSAPDKSGLPSDRFSAERTGGSVSTLTIQRTQQEDSAVYLCASGPRAGTQYFGPGTRLTVL.

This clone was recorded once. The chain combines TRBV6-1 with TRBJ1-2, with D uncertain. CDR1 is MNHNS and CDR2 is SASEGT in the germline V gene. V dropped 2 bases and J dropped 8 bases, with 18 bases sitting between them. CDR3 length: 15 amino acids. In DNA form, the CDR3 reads TGTGCCAGCAGTGAAAGTGGCAATCTAGCGGGGGGCTACACCTTC. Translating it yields CASSESGNLAGGYTF.

Here the CDR3 DNA reads TGTGCCAGCAGTTACGGAGGGGTCCATCAGCCCCAGCATTTT. Protein product: CASSYGGVHQPQHF. The genes are TRBV6-5 and TRBJ1-5; D might be TRBD1 (5 bases). This CDR3 contains 14 residues. Germline lookup yields CDR1 MNHEY and CDR2 SVGAGI. The V end lost 2 bases, the J end lost 5 bases, and 10 bases lay between the germline ends.

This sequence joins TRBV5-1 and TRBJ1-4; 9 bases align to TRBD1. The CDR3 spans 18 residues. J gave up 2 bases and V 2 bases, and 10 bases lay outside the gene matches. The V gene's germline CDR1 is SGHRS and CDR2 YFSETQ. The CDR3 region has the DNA TGCGCCAGCAGCTTTAAGTACAGGGGGCTTGCTACTAATGAAAAACTGTTTTTT. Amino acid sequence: CASSFKYRGLATNEKLFF.

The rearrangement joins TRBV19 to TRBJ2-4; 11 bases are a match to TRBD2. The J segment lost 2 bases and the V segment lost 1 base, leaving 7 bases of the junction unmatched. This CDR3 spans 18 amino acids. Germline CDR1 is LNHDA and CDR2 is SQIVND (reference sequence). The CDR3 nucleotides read TGTGCCAGTAGTATAGGTGGGCCTAGCGGGAGGCCCAAAAACATTCAGTACTTC. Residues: CASSIGGPSGRPKNIQYF.

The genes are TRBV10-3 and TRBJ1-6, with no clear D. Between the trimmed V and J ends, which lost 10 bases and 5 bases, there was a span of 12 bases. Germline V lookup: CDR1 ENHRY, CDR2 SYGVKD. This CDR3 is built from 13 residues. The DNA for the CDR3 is TGTGCCAACGGAGGGAGTAATAATTCACCCCTCCACTTT. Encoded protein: CANGGSNNSPLHF.